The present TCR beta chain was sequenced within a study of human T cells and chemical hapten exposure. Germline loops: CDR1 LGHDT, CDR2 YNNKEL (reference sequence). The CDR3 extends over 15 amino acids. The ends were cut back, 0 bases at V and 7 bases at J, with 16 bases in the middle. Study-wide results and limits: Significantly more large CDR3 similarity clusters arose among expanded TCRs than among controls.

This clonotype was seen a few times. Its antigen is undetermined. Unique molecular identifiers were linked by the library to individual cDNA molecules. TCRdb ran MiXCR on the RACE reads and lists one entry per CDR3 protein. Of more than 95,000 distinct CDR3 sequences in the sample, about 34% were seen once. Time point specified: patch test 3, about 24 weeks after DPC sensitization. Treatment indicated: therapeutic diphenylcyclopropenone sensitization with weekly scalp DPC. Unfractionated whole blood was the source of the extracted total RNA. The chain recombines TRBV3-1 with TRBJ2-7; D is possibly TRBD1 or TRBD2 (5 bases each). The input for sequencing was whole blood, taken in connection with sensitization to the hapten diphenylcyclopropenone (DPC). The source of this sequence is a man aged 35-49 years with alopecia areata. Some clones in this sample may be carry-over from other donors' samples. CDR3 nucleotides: TGTGCCAGCAGCCAAGAATTACAGGTCTCGGGAGAGCAGTACTTC. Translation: CASSQELQVSGEQYF.